The 2 T cell receptor beta chains listed next were all sequenced from one sample in a study of T cells after yellow fever vaccination. TCRdb ran MiXCR on the 5' RACE reads and lists one entry per CDR3 protein. The sample consists of roughly 300,000 distinct CDR3 sequences, roughly 8.4% of them appearing once. The source was PBMCs, collected 45 days after the first yellow fever vaccination. The source of these receptors is a man aged 18 to 35 who received the YFV17D yellow fever vaccine.

This clonotype has a count of ten or more. One end of the junction does not line up with germline, which may come from a read error. The V and J genes are TRBV5-1 and TRBJ1-2; D possibly corresponds to TRBD1 (5 bases). Germline CDR1 and CDR2: SGHRS and YFSETQ. The CDR3 length is 13 residues. The CDR3 DNA is TGCGCCAGCAGCTCGAACACTGAGGCAGGGCCCTTCTTC. Amino acids: CASSSNTEAGPFF. The full variable domain, rest sourced from reference TRBV5-1 and TRBJ1-2, is KAGVTQTPRYLIKTRGQQVTLSCSPISGHRSVSWYQQTPGQGLQFLFEYFSETQRNKGNFPGRFSGRQFSNSRSEMNVSTLELGDSALYLCASSSNTEAGPFFGSGTRLTVV.

J is TRBJ1-5 and V is TRBV27; the match to TRBD1 covers 8 bases. The CDR3 totals 16 residues. Germline V gene data show CDR1 as MNHEY and CDR2 as SMNVEV (reference sequence). The V and J ends lost 8 bases and 0 bases, in that order; junction bases with no gene match: 9. CDR3 protein: CASARGQGGSNQPQHF. The CDR3 DNA sequence: TGTGCCAGCGCCCGTGGACAGGGAGGTAGCAATCAGCCCCAGCATTTT.